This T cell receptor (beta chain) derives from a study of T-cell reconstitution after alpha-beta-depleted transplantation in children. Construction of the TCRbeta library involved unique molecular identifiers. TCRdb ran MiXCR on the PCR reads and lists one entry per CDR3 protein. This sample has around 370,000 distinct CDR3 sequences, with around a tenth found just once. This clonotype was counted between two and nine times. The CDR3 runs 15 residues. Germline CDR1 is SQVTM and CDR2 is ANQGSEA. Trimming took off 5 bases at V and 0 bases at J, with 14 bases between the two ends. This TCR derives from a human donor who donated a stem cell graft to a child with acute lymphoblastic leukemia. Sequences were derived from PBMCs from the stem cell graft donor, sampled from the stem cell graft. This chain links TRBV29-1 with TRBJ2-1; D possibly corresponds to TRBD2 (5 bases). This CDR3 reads CSVTSGSSSYNEQFF. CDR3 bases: TGCAGCGTTACCAGCGGTTCCAGCTCCTACAATGAGCAGTTCTTC.